The 32 T cell receptor beta chains below come from one sample, sequenced in a study of beta chain features in type 1 diabetes. The whole isolated RNA underwent reverse transcription, so sequencing captured expressed TCRB transcripts. Measured with immunoSEQ multiplex PCR; TCRdb has only the in-frame clones, and not every one. The sample lists about 150,000 clones, around 8% occurring once. The source material was central memory CD4+ T cells from blood. These receptor sequences come from a man aged 18 to 30 in good health.

The gene calls are TRBV7-2 and TRBJ2-3; D is perhaps TRBD2 (5 bases). Germline values: CDR1 SGHTA, CDR2 FQGNSA. Trimming stripped 7 bases from V and 4 bases from J, with 6 bases between. There are 11 residues in the CDR3. The CDR3 sequence is CASTRADTQYF. CDR3 sequence (DNA): TGTGCCAGCACGAGGGCAGATACGCAGTATTTT.

This clone was detected only a few times. V gene TRBV5-1 combines with J gene TRBJ2-5, with 8 bases aligning to TRBD2. The trim removed 4 bases at V and 2 bases at J, leaving 10 bases unmatched. Germline loops: CDR1 SGHRS, CDR2 YFSETQ. This CDR3 has 16 residues. As DNA, the CDR3 is TGCGCCAGCAGCCCCGGTGGAGCGGGGGTTCAAGAGACCCAGTACTTC. This translates into CASSPGGAGVQETQYF.

This clone was picked up many times. This chain connects TRBV5-1 to TRBJ2-5; perhaps TRBD2 as D (6 bases). The CDR3 is made up of 15 amino acids. Deletions cut 7 bases from V and 2 bases from J, with 18 bases between. The germline V gene has CDR1 SGHRS and CDR2 YFSETQ. The CDR3 nucleotides read TGCGCCAGCTCCACCGGGACTCCACCTCAAGAGACCCAGTACTTC. Its translation is CASSTGTPPQETQYF.

Many counts were recorded for this clone. The chain links TRBV9 to TRBJ2-5, with D possibly being TRBD1 (6 bases). V was shortened by 7 bases and J by 5 bases, with 9 bases between the two germline ends. Germline assignment: CDR1 SGDLS and CDR2 YYNGEE. The CDR3 runs 11 residues. The CDR3, as DNA: TGTGCCAGCGGGGGCCGGGAGACCCAGTACTTC. Residues: CASGGRETQYF.

This clone was seen only a few times. V usage is TRBV9 and J usage is TRBJ2-2, with 9 bases identical to TRBD2. The junction had 12 bases not matched to a gene; V was cut back by 0 bases and J by 3 bases. The CDR3 is 19 amino acids. The germline gives CDR1 SGDLS, CDR2 YYNGEE. This CDR3 is CASSVARFASGKDTGELFF. The CDR3 nucleotides read TGTGCCAGCAGCGTAGCTCGGTTTGCTAGCGGGAAGGACACCGGGGAGCTGTTTTTT.

The V and J genes are TRBV28 and TRBJ2-3; 9 nucleotides line up with TRBD2. Germline loops: CDR1 MDHEN, CDR2 SYDVKM. V gave up 2 bases and J gave up 4 bases; unmatched junction bases: 10. This CDR3 contains 17 residues. In nucleotides, the CDR3 is TGTGCCAGCAGTTTACTCACGCCTAGCGGGAACTCAGATACGCAGTATTTT. This sequence encodes CASSLLTPSGNSDTQYF.

This chain joins TRBV28 and TRBJ2-5; D is possibly TRBD1 (6 bases). The J call may be wrong; the DNA end is better matched by TRBJ2-7. CDR3 size: 14 residues. Looked up from germline, CDR1 is MDHEN and CDR2 is SYDVKM. The CDR3 is CASSSGHSPYEQYF. The CDR3 bases are TGTGCCAGCAGTTCGGGACACTCACCCTACGAGCAGTACTTC.

In its sample, this clone was seen a few times. The chain recombines TRBV28 with TRBJ2-7, with 9 bases fitting TRBD1. The CDR3 spans 13 residues. V dropped 7 bases and J dropped 3; count of bases not matched to a gene: 4. Germline V gene sequence: CDR1 MDHEN, CDR2 SYDVKM. Here the CDR3 reads CASKGTGHYEQYF. The DNA for the CDR3 is TGTGCCAGCAAGGGGACAGGGCACTACGAGCAGTACTTC.

CDR3 in amino acids: CASSKAAANYGYTF. The CDR3 bases are TGTGCCAGTAGTAAAGCCGCTGCTAACTATGGCTACACCTTC. This chain joins TRBV19 and TRBJ1-2; unclear D gene. V shed 4 bases and J shed 0 bases, with 9 bases lying between them. The CDR3 is 14 amino acids. Germline V gene data show CDR1 as LNHDA and CDR2 as SQIVND (reference sequence).

This clone was seen a few times. This chain uses TRBV7-2 with TRBJ2-2; TRBD2 matches 14 bases. The CDR3 sequence is 15 residues long. Germline-derived CDR1 and CDR2 are SGHTA and FQGNSA. With V trimmed by 5 bases and J by 6 bases, 2 bases remained unmatched. The CDR3 loop reads CASSQGLAGAGELFF. CDR3 bases: TGTGCCAGCAGCCAGGGACTAGCGGGGGCCGGGGAGCTGTTTTTT.

This chain uses TRBV6-6 with TRBJ2-3; 9 bases are shared with TRBD2. V shed 5 bases and J 4 bases; nucleotides not matched to a gene: 4. The germline V gene encodes CDR1 MNHNY and CDR2 SVGAGI (reference sequence). This CDR3 has 14 amino acids. Here the CDR3 reads CASSGGGAADTQYF. The CDR3, as DNA: TGTGCCAGCAGTGGCGGGGGGGCAGCAGATACGCAGTATTTT.

This clone came up many times. DNA of the CDR3: TGTGCCAGCAGCTGGGGACTAGACGAGCAGTACTTC. This gives the protein CASSWGLDEQYF. This rearrangement joins TRBV7-2 to TRBJ2-7; TRBD2 matches 8 bases. The CDR3 has 12 residues. Germline values: CDR1 SGHTA, CDR2 FQGNSA. The trim removed 4 bases at V and 5 bases at J, leaving 1 base unmatched.

As to this clone: Given a much more abundant clone one base away, this may be a read error. V gene TRBV18 combines with J gene TRBJ2-3; perhaps TRBD2 as D (6 bases). Germline CDR1 reads KGHSH; CDR2 reads LQKENI. This CDR3 is 17 amino acids long. Written as DNA, the CDR3 is TGTACCAGCTCACCAAACACCCCGGCGGGGCGCACAGATACGCAGTATTTT. Protein: CTSSPNTPAGRTDTQYF.

This clone came up many times. V usage is TRBV4-2 and J usage is TRBJ2-5; tentatively, D is TRBD2 (5 bases). With 1 base removed from V and 1 base from J, the gap between germline ends came to 10 bases. Germline V gene lookup returns CDR1 LGHNA and CDR2 YNFKEQ. This CDR3 is built from 15 residues. The CDR3 sequence is CASSQGVSGQETQYF. DNA for the CDR3: TGTGCCAGCAGCCAAGGGGTGAGCGGCCAAGAGACCCAGTACTTC.

V usage is TRBV5-5 and J usage is TRBJ1-2; 11 positions match TRBD1. Germline V gene sequence: CDR1 SGHKS, CDR2 YYEKEE (reference sequence). This CDR3 is built from 14 residues. V shed 4 bases and J 5 bases; nucleotides not matched to a gene: 4. The CDR3 loop is CASSRDRGTYGYTF. In DNA form, the CDR3 reads TGTGCCAGCAGCCGGGACAGGGGGACGTATGGCTACACCTTC.

There are many counts of this clone. The chain joins TRBV5-1 to TRBJ1-1, with 8 bases matching TRBD1. This CDR3 is built from 14 residues. Germline loops: CDR1 SGHRS, CDR2 YFSETQ. Trimming at V came to 1 base and at J to 5 bases, leaving 4 bases not matched to a gene. In DNA, the CDR3 is TGCGCCAGCAGCTTGTCAGGGGGCGCGACTGAAGCTTTCTTT. Its protein is CASSLSGGATEAFF.

This clone was found a few times. The genes are TRBV4-3 and TRBJ2-1, with 8 bases that match TRBD1. Trimming removed 0 bases from V and 8 bases from J; junction bases left unmatched: 12. Germline CDR1 LGHNA, CDR2 YSLEER. There are 17 residues in the CDR3. Here the CDR3 reads CASSQDAGGFLGDEQFF. The CDR3 DNA reads TGCGCCAGCAGCCAAGATGCAGGGGGCTTTTTGGGGGATGAGCAGTTCTTC.

This clone was detected ten times or more. The chain employs TRBV19 and TRBJ2-7, with D perhaps matching TRBD1 (5 bases). Trimming took off 5 bases at V and 6 bases at J, with 17 bases between the two ends. The CDR3 contains 14 residues. Germline-derived CDR1 and CDR2 are LNHDA and SQIVND (reference sequence). In nucleotides, the CDR3 is TGTGCCAGTAGTTCGGGTGACAGTCTCTCCGAGCAGTACTTC. Residues: CASSSGDSLSEQYF.

The chain recombines TRBV7-2 with TRBJ1-2, with a possible D match to TRBD1 (6 bases). The germline CDR1 and CDR2 sequences are SGHTA and FQGNSA. The CDR3 sequence is 14 residues long. V was pared by 2 bases and J by 7 bases, with 14 bases between. In DNA form, the CDR3 reads TGTGCCAGCAGCTTATGGGGGGGCTTGGGTGGCTACACCTTC. Amino acids: CASSLWGGLGGYTF.

This clone was counted only a few times. J is TRBJ2-5 and V is TRBV5-4; tentative D call: TRBD2 (5 bases). Germline V gene sequence: CDR1 SGHNT, CDR2 YYREEE (reference sequence). CDR3 length equals 17 residues. V dropped 4 bases and J dropped 1 base, with 20 bases sitting between them. CDR3 coding DNA: TGTGCCAGCAGCATCATACGGGGTCATGTATCCCAAGAGACCCAGTACTTC. This sequence encodes CASSIIRGHVSQETQYF.

This clone occurred many times. The CDR3 DNA follows: TGTGCCAGCAGCTTAGGTGTAGACATGAACACTGAAGCTTTCTTT. Translation: CASSLGVDMNTEAFF. The gene calls are TRBV7-2 and TRBJ1-1; D not resolved. There are 15 residues in the CDR3. The V end was cut by 1 base, the J end by 0 bases, with 9 bases between. Germline-derived CDR1 and CDR2 are SGHTA and FQGNSA.

The table lists this clone with a few counts. This chain links TRBV7-9 with TRBJ1-1; no reliable D call. CDR3 length: 12 residues. Between the trimmed V and J ends, which lost 3 bases and 4 bases, there was a span of 6 bases. The germline V gene has CDR1 SEHNR and CDR2 FQNEAQ (reference sequence). CDR3 coding DNA: TGTGCCAGCAGCTTGTCGGGCACTGAAGCTTTCTTT. This gives the protein CASSLSGTEAFF.

The gene calls are TRBV28 and TRBJ1-2; 7 bases align to TRBD1. Germline V lookup: CDR1 MDHEN, CDR2 SYDVKM. The CDR3 is 14 amino acids. V shed 2 bases and J 8 bases; nucleotides not matched to a gene: 8. The CDR3 loop is CASSLSQGGWGYTF. CDR3 nucleotide sequence: TGTGCCAGCAGTTTAAGCCAGGGGGGATGGGGCTACACCTTC.

Sample share makes this clone medium-sized. The genes are TRBV18 and TRBJ2-1, with D maybe TRBD2 (5 bases). CDR1 and CDR2 from the germline V gene are KGHSH and LQKENI. Deletions cut 3 bases from V and 0 bases from J, with 6 bases between. The CDR3 length is 14 residues. The CDR3 nucleotides are TGTGCCAGCTCACCGGGGAGCTCCTACAATGAGCAGTTCTTC. Translating it yields CASSPGSSYNEQFF.

The chain employs TRBV2 and TRBJ1-6; D is perhaps TRBD1 (5 bases). Germline V gene data show CDR1 as SNHLY and CDR2 as FYNNEI. The CDR3 spans 15 residues. Trimming removed 2 bases at V and 8 bases at J, with 13 bases between. The CDR3 region has the DNA TGTGCCAGCAGTGAAACGGGCAGGGAGGATTCACCCCTCCACTTT. This translates into CASSETGREDSPLHF.

CDR3 coding DNA: TGTGCCAGTTTTAATCTGAACACTGAAGCTTTCTTT. Amino acid sequence: CASFNLNTEAFF. This chain connects TRBV28 to TRBJ1-1; D remains unclear. V was cut by 9 bases and J by 0 bases, with 8 bases left in between. This CDR3 has 12 amino acids. Per the germline V gene, CDR1 is MDHEN and CDR2 is SYDVKM.

Only a few counts were recorded for this clone. The gene calls are TRBV5-1 and TRBJ2-1; TRBD2 aligns across 11 bases. With V trimmed by 7 bases and J by 4 bases, 7 bases remained unmatched. The germline CDR1 and CDR2 sequences are SGHRS and YFSETQ. This CDR3 has 15 amino acids. In nucleotides, the CDR3 is TGCGCCAGCGGCACCGGGACTAGCGGTTACAATGAGCAGTTCTTC. This translates into CASGTGTSGYNEQFF.

This clone has a handful of counts. This sequence joins TRBV2 and TRBJ2-1, with TRBD2 identical over 8 bases. Trimming cost V 7 bases and J 8 bases; bases outside gene matches: 10. This CDR3 has 14 residues. Per germline, CDR1 SNHLY and CDR2 FYNNEI. DNA of the CDR3: TGTGCCAGCACGTCCGTCGGGACTAGGGATGAGCAGTTCTTC. It translates to CASTSVGTRDEQFF.

This clone was seen a few times. The chain joins TRBV7-8 to TRBJ2-5, with D possibly TRBD2 on 7 matching bases. Germline V gene data show CDR1 as SGHVS and CDR2 as FQNEAQ. The CDR3 is 16 amino acids. Trimming left V 3 bases short and J 5 bases short, with 19 bases between. CDR3 residues: CASSLGGGRFGETQYF. The DNA for the CDR3 is TGTGCCAGCAGCTTGGGAGGGGGACGCTTTGGGGAGACCCAGTACTTC.

This clone showed up just a few times. This sequence joins TRBV27 and TRBJ2-7; D remains unclear. This CDR3 spans 12 amino acids. Trimming left V 6 bases short and J 4 bases short, with 10 bases between. Germline V gene lookup returns CDR1 MNHEY and CDR2 SMNVEV (reference sequence). CDR3: CASRTPRYEQYF. The CDR3 nucleotides are TGTGCCAGCAGGACCCCGCGGTACGAGCAGTACTTC.

V is TRBV5-8 and J is TRBJ2-4; D gene unclear. Germline lookup yields CDR1 SGHTS and CDR2 YDEGEE. V was trimmed by 3 bases and J by 6 bases, leaving 19 bases between them. This CDR3 comprises 16 residues. The CDR3 DNA is TGTGCCAGCAGCTCGTCTTTGAGTATTGCACTAAACATTCAGTACTTC. It translates to CASSSSLSIALNIQYF.

This clone was recorded a few times. J is TRBJ1-2 and V is TRBV7-2; 7 nucleotides agree with TRBD1. The length of the CDR3 is 15 residues. Germline CDR1 is SGHTA and CDR2 is FQGNSA. V lost 3 bases, J lost 5 bases, and 9 bases stayed unmatched. The DNA of the CDR3 is TGTGCCAGCAGCTTTTATGGACAGGCCTCTTATGGCTACACCTTC. Protein product: CASSFYGQASYGYTF.